This T cell receptor (beta chain) derives from a study of T cells in Graves' hyperthyroidism and ophthalmopathy. Study-level findings and limits: From stable hyperthyroidism, ophthalmopathy was separated by a 13 V-J model.

Using RNA transcripts as the source, TCR beta CDR3 regions were amplified. HTBI primers were used for first-round RT-PCR of the TCR CDR3. TCRdb reprocessed the multiplex PCR reads via MiXCR and lists one record per CDR3 protein. The sample has around 300,000 distinct CDR3 sequences; approximately 15% are singletons. Comments on this clonotype: No antigen is known for it.

The V gene lost 3 bases and the J gene lost 4 bases, with 9 bases spanning the gap. Germline CDR1 GTSNPN, CDR2 SVGIG (reference sequence). The CDR3 contains 12 residues. No ophthalmopathy progression within 18 months constituted stable Graves' hyperthyroidism. Cells are PBMCs isolated from approximately 9.2 ml of fresh blood. The chain joins TRBV30 to TRBJ1-2; D possibly corresponds to TRBD1 (5 bases). Sequencing was carried out using blood. This clonotype originated in a woman aged 25 to 45 with Graves' hyperthyroidism. As DNA, the CDR3 is TGTGCCTGGAGAGGGGCCGCCTATGGCTACACCTTC. Translating gives CAWRGAAYGYTF.